A selection of T cell receptor beta chains follows, all from one sample in a study of shared clonotypes between healthy human individuals. TCRdb keeps only in-frame clones here, not all; method: immunoSEQ multiplex PCR. The sample carries around 2,000,000 clones, approximately 95% recorded once. The material sequenced was naive CD8+ T cells sorted from blood. The receptor source for this set is a man younger than 35 in good health. Both conserved end residues are part of each CDR3. A D gene is named only where the DNA matches it firmly. Size values are once, few and many counts, or a class for expanded clones, and some rows have none.

abundance: -; j_gene: TRBJ2-3; v_gene: TRBV9; d_gene: TRBD1; CDR3aa: CASSVEGQTSDTQYF; CDR3nt: TGTGCCAGCAGCGTCGAGGGACAGACATCAGATACGCAGTATTTT
abundance: -; j_gene: TRBJ2-3; v_gene: TRBV11-2; d_gene: TRBD2; CDR3aa: CASSALAGWGTDTQYF; CDR3nt: TGTGCCAGCAGCGCCTTAGCGGGGTGGGGCACAGATACGCAGTATTTT
abundance: -; j_gene: TRBJ2-7; v_gene: TRBV19; d_gene: -; CDR3aa: CASSSRDRAYEQYF; CDR3nt: TGTGCCAGTAGTAGTCGGGACCGCGCTTACGAGCAGTACTTC
abundance: -; j_gene: TRBJ2-7; v_gene: TRBV13; d_gene: -; CDR3aa: CASSGGISLEGEQYF; CDR3nt: TGTGCCAGCAGCGGGGGAATATCCTTAGAGGGCGAGCAGTACTTC
abundance: -; j_gene: TRBJ2-1; v_gene: TRBV19; d_gene: -; CDR3aa: CASSIVGLAYNEQFF; CDR3nt: TGTGCCAGTAGTATCGTGGGGCTCGCCTACAATGAGCAGTTCTTC
abundance: -; j_gene: TRBJ2-7; v_gene: TRBV4-1; d_gene: -; CDR3aa: CASSLRDTDYEQYF; CDR3nt: TGCGCCAGCAGCCTCCGGGACACCGACTACGAGCAGTACTTC
abundance: -; j_gene: TRBJ2-1; v_gene: TRBV9; d_gene: TRBD1; CDR3aa: CASSVTGTGGDEQFF; CDR3nt: TGTGCCAGCAGCGTCACCGGGACAGGGGGCGATGAGCAGTTCTTC
abundance: -; j_gene: TRBJ2-1; v_gene: TRBV30; d_gene: -; CDR3aa: CAWASATDGSYNEQFF; CDR3nt: TGTGCCTGGGCCTCAGCGACGGATGGATCCTACAATGAGCAGTTCTTC
abundance: -; j_gene: TRBJ2-4; v_gene: TRBV9; d_gene: -; CDR3aa: CASSYADGAKNIQYF; CDR3nt: TGTGCCAGCAGCTACGCGGACGGAGCCAAAAACATTCAGTACTTC
abundance: -; j_gene: TRBJ2-1; v_gene: TRBV6-4; d_gene: TRBD2; CDR3aa: CASSGTSGASYNEQFF; CDR3nt: TGTGCCAGCAGTGGGACTAGCGGGGCTAGCTACAATGAGCAGTTCTTC
abundance: -; j_gene: TRBJ1-2; v_gene: TRBV7-9; d_gene: -; CDR3aa: CASSGVINYGYTF; CDR3nt: TGTGCCAGCAGCGGGGTTATTAACTATGGCTACACCTTC
abundance: -; j_gene: TRBJ1-1; v_gene: TRBV29-1; d_gene: -; CDR3aa: CSVEDVSLNTEAFF; CDR3nt: TGCAGCGTTGAAGATGTCAGCTTGAACACTGAAGCTTTCTTT
abundance: once; j_gene: TRBJ2-7; v_gene: TRBV6-5; d_gene: -; CDR3aa: CASRGIYEQYF; CDR3nt: TGTGCCAGCAGGGGAATTTACGAGCAGTACTTC
abundance: -; j_gene: TRBJ2-7; v_gene: TRBV11-1; d_gene: -; CDR3aa: CASSLAGLSEQYF; CDR3nt: TGTGCCAGCAGCTTAGCAGGGCTCAGCGAGCAGTACTTC
abundance: -; j_gene: TRBJ1-1; v_gene: TRBV13; d_gene: -; CDR3aa: CASSSGLNTEAFF; CDR3nt: TGTGCCAGCAGCTCTGGACTGAACACTGAAGCTTTCTTT
abundance: -; j_gene: TRBJ2-7; v_gene: TRBV7-6; d_gene: -; CDR3aa: CASSLARDGTYEQYF; CDR3nt: TGTGCCAGCAGCTTAGCCCGCGACGGAACCTACGAGCAGTACTTC